The present entry profiles one T cell receptor beta chain with its context. The antigen remains unidentified. This sample is drawn from a study of blood T cells in healthy people across ages. Study-level results: TCR beta diversity was tightly associated with the proportion of naive T cells. Per million T cells, TCR beta diversity dropped about linearly as age rose.

PBMCs were isolated at a quantity of at least 6 million per sample. The CDR3 loop spans 16 amino acids. The V and J ends lost 5 bases and 0 bases respectively, with 18 bases between them. The germline CDR1 and CDR2 sequences are DFQATT and SNEGSKA (reference sequence). With a J-beta primer mix and a sample-barcoded 5' primer, a second PCR ran about 6 to 11 cycles. From the 5' RACE reads, TCRdb called clonotypes with MiXCR, one entry per CDR3 protein. Here the sample spans over a million distinct CDR3 sequences, under 55% being singletons. This clonotype originated in a woman aged 60-75 years in good health. The chain recombines TRBV20-1 with TRBJ2-3; maybe TRBD2 (5 bases). Sequencing used blood. The CDR3 region has the DNA TGCAGTGCTGAAAGTACTTCCGGAGGAAGCACAGATACGCAGTATTTT. Translating it yields CSAESTSGGSTDTQYF.